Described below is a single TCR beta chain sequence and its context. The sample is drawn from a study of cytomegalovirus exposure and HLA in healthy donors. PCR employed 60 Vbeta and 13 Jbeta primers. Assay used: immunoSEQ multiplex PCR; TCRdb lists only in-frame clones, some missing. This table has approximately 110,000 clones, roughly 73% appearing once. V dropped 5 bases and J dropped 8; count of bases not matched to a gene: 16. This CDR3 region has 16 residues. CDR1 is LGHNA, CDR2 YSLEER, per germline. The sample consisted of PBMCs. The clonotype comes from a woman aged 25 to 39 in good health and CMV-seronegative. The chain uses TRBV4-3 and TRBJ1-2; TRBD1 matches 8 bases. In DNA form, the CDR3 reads TGCGCCAGCAGCTACAGGGACAGGAGAGTTTCGGGGGGCTACACCTTC. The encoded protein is CASSYRDRRVSGGYTF.